A single sample is the source of the 25 T cell receptor beta chains below, sequenced in a study of T cell responses to AZD1222 COVID-19 vaccine. Measured with immunoSEQ multiplex PCR; TCRdb has only the in-frame clones, and not every one. The table records roughly 260,000 clones, just over 90% of them present only once. The source was peripheral blood, collected on day 0 of AZD1222 vaccination. These receptors were obtained from an adult in good health.

J is TRBJ2-7 and V is TRBV27; no clear D gene. Trimming shortened V by 2 bases and J by 1 base, and 9 bases separated the two germline ends. Looked up from germline, CDR1 is MNHEY and CDR2 is SMNVEV (reference sequence). This CDR3 comprises 14 residues. CDR3 residues: CASSLGRSSYEQYF. CDR3 bases: TGTGCCAGCAGTTTAGGCCGGAGTTCCTACGAGCAGTACTTC.

This chain uses TRBV5-4 with TRBJ2-7; TRBD2 aligns across 8 bases. The CDR3 contains 16 residues. CDR1 and CDR2 from the germline V gene are SGHNT and YYREEE (reference sequence). Trimming took 0 bases from V and 1 from J; bases not matched to a gene: 6. The DNA for the CDR3 is TGTGCCAGCAGCTTGGTTCGAAGCGGGAGTTCCTACGAGCAGTACTTC. Translated, it gives CASSLVRSGSSYEQYF.

Comment on this clone: This same CDR3 is encoded by further DNA sequences in the sample. The genes are TRBV27 and TRBJ2-7; the match to TRBD2 covers 7 bases. This CDR3 spans 14 amino acids. Unmatched junction bases numbered 3, after V lost 2 bases and J lost 2 bases. CDR1 MNHEY and CDR2 SMNVEV come from the germline V gene (reference sequence). This CDR3 reads CASSLRAGPYEQYF. CDR3 sequence (DNA): TGTGCCAGCAGTTTAAGAGCGGGGCCCTACGAGCAGTACTTC.

The chain is built from TRBV18 and TRBJ1-2; 8 bases fit TRBD1. The germline V gene has CDR1 KGHSH and CDR2 LQKENI. CDR3 length: 14 amino acids. Trimming took 5 bases from V and 3 from J; bases not matched to a gene: 5. The CDR3 DNA reads TGTGCCAGCTCAAGTACAGGGGGAGACTATGGCTACACCTTC. It codes for CASSSTGGDYGYTF.

The chain joins TRBV28 to TRBJ2-1; no firm D call. V was trimmed by 3 bases and J by 3 bases, leaving 9 bases between them. This CDR3 is 14 amino acids long. Per the germline V gene, CDR1 is MDHEN and CDR2 is SYDVKM. CDR3 DNA: TGTGCCAGCAGTTTCCCGCCATACTACAATGAGCAGTTCTTC. Its translation is CASSFPPYYNEQFF.

The chain employs TRBV19 and TRBJ1-5, with D possibly matching TRBD1 (5 bases). V lost 7 bases and J lost 3, with 13 bases in between. In germline, CDR1 is LNHDA, CDR2 SQIVND (reference sequence). The CDR3 covers 14 residues. The CDR3, as DNA: TGTGCCAGTATGAAAGACAGTTACAATCAGCCCCAGCATTTT. Its protein is CASMKDSYNQPQHF.

V and J are TRBV19 and TRBJ2-3, with 12 bases that match TRBD2. Losses at the gene ends were 6 bases for V and 4 bases for J; bases not matched to a gene: 5. The CDR3 contains 15 residues. Looked up from germline, CDR1 is LNHDA and CDR2 is SQIVND (reference sequence). Written as DNA, the CDR3 is TGTGCCAGTAGGGGACTAGCGGGCCTTGCAGATACGCAGTATTTT. Its translation is CASRGLAGLADTQYF.

This clone has a handful of counts. The chain joins TRBV10-1 to TRBJ2-7; 10 positions match TRBD1. V was clipped by 8 bases and J by 2 bases; unmatched bases: 6. Germline-derived CDR1 and CDR2 are WNHNN and SYGVQD (reference sequence). CDR3 length: 14 residues. For the CDR3, the DNA is TGCGCCAGCCGCCGACAGGGGGCTCCCTACGAGCAGTACTTC. Amino acids: CASRRQGAPYEQYF.

The rearrangement uses TRBV7-9 and TRBJ2-5, with D uncertain. The germline V gene has CDR1 SEHNR and CDR2 FQNEAQ (reference sequence). This CDR3 contains 15 residues. Trimming pared 4 bases from V and 2 bases from J, leaving 14 bases between. CDR3 bases: TGTGCCAGCAGCTCGAGGCCCACGATACAAGAGACCCAGTACTTC. Amino acids: CASSSRPTIQETQYF.

The V and J genes are TRBV7-3 and TRBJ1-6; tentative D call: TRBD1 (6 bases). Germline V gene sequence: CDR1 SGHTA, CDR2 FQGTGA. The CDR3 is made up of 15 amino acids. V shed 2 bases and J shed 6 bases, with 11 bases lying between them. The CDR3 sequence is CASSLSGAGNSPLHF. CDR3 DNA sequence: TGTGCCAGCAGCTTATCAGGGGCAGGTAATTCACCCCTCCACTTT.

The chain employs TRBV5-5 and TRBJ2-7, with 13 bases matching TRBD2. V lost 6 bases, J lost 2 bases, and 5 bases stayed unmatched. Germline-derived CDR1 and CDR2 are SGHKS and YYEKEE (reference sequence). This CDR3 has 15 amino acids. CDR3 in DNA: TGTGCCAGCACGCGGACTAGCGGGAGTCCCTACGAGCAGTACTTC. Protein product: CASTRTSGSPYEQYF.

J is TRBJ2-2 and V is TRBV7-3; D uncertain. The CDR3 sequence is 14 residues long. Per germline, CDR1 SGHTA and CDR2 FQGTGA. V was clipped by 5 bases and J by 0 bases, with 7 bases between them. CDR3 region: CASSRGANTGELFF. The DNA of the CDR3 is TGTGCCAGCAGCCGCGGAGCGAACACCGGGGAGCTGTTTTTT. The full variable domain, its missing parts supplied by reference TRBV7-3 and TRBJ2-2, is GAGVSQTPSNKVTEKGKYVELRCDPISGHTALYWYRQSLGQGPEFLIYFQGTGAADDSGLPNDRFFAVRPEGSVSTLKIQRTERGDSAVYLCASSRGANTGELFFGEGSRLTVL.

The V call is TRBV9, the J call TRBJ2-7; TRBD2 agrees at 12 bases. Germline CDR1 and CDR2: SGDLS and YYNGEE. V was pared by 3 bases and J by 7 bases, with 5 bases of the junction left unmatched. The CDR3 loop spans 14 amino acids. The CDR3, as DNA: TGTGCCAGCAGCGCCGGACTAGCGGGATGGGAGCAGTACTTC. This gives the protein CASSAGLAGWEQYF.

This clone was observed a single time. V and J are TRBV11-2 and TRBJ2-7, with TRBD1 matching 7 bases. The germline gives CDR1 SGHAT, CDR2 FQNNGV. Trimming cost V 2 bases and J 2 bases; bases outside gene matches: 3. The CDR3 is 14 amino acids. This CDR3 reads CASSLTQGAYEQYF. CDR3 DNA: TGTGCCAGCAGCTTAACGCAGGGGGCCTACGAGCAGTACTTC.

The rearrangement joins TRBV10-3 to TRBJ2-4; D possibly corresponds to TRBD1 (5 bases). Germline CDR1 and CDR2: ENHRY and SYGVKD. The CDR3 sequence is 14 residues long. The V gene lost 3 bases and the J gene lost 1 base, with 7 bases spanning the gap. The CDR3 DNA sequence: TGTGCCATCAGTGAAGCAGGGGCCAAAAACATTCAGTACTTC. It specifies CAISEAGAKNIQYF.

The rearrangement uses TRBV6-2 or TRBV6-3 and TRBJ2-3; TRBD1 agrees at 8 bases. This CDR3 comprises 14 residues. V shed 2 bases, J shed 5 bases, and the junction held 3 bases outside the gene matches. CDR1 is MNHEY and CDR2 is SVGEGT in the germline V gene. The CDR3 region has the DNA TGTGCCAGCAGTTACCCTGACAGGGGAGATACGCAGTATTTT. Translated, it gives CASSYPDRGDTQYF.

The chain recombines TRBV2 with TRBJ1-1; TRBD1 agrees at 7 bases. Per the germline V gene, CDR1 is SNHLY and CDR2 is FYNNEI. V shed 2 bases, J shed 2 bases, and the junction held 5 bases outside the gene matches. The CDR3 totals 15 residues. Here the CDR3 DNA reads TGTGCCAGCAGTGAACGGGGACAGCTAAACACTGAAGCTTTCTTT. Translating gives CASSERGQLNTEAFF.

CDR3 residues: CASQDSFYEQYF. CDR3 DNA: TGTGCCAGCCAAGACAGTTTCTACGAGCAGTACTTC. The chain recombines TRBV28 with TRBJ2-7; possibly TRBD1 for D (5 bases). Deletions cut 8 bases from V and 3 bases from J, with 11 bases between. The CDR3 covers 12 residues. Germline values: CDR1 MDHEN, CDR2 SYDVKM.

In this sample, this clone turned up once. The chain links TRBV3-1 (or the pseudogene TRBV3-2) to TRBJ1-6; D gene uncertain. V was shortened by 1 base and J by 8 bases, with 6 bases between the two germline ends. In germline, CDR1 is LGHDT, CDR2 YNNKEL (reference sequence). The CDR3 covers 13 residues. This chain's CDR3 is CASSQGTDSPLHF. DNA of the CDR3: TGTGCCAGCAGCCAAGGGACGGATTCACCCCTCCACTTT.

The V and J genes are TRBV7-3 and TRBJ2-2; no clear D. Trimming stripped 1 base from V and 1 base from J, with 4 bases between. The CDR3 has 14 amino acids. The germline gives CDR1 SGHTA, CDR2 FQGTGA. This chain's CDR3 is CASSLNRNTGELFF. The DNA of the CDR3 is TGTGCCAGCAGCTTAAATAGGAACACCGGGGAGCTGTTTTTT.

CDR3 sequence: CASSSRLELIYNEQFF. CDR3 sequence (DNA): TGTGCCAGCAGCTCCCGCCTGGAACTCATCTACAATGAGCAGTTCTTC. J is TRBJ2-1 and V is TRBV13; D not resolved. Germline CDR1 PRHDT, CDR2 FYEKMQ (reference sequence). Between the trimmed V and J ends, which lost 4 bases and 3 bases, there was a span of 16 bases. The CDR3 totals 16 residues.

This chain uses TRBV28 with TRBJ1-2; 11 nucleotides align to TRBD1. Germline V CDR1 and CDR2: MDHEN, SYDVKM. Unmatched junction bases numbered 3, after V lost 5 bases and J lost 4 bases. The CDR3 is made up of 14 amino acids. This CDR3 is CASSGQGAAYGYTF. The CDR3, as DNA: TGTGCCAGCAGTGGACAGGGGGCGGCCTATGGCTACACCTTC.

The chain employs TRBV7-9 and TRBJ1-1; a weak D match, TRBD1 (6 bases). This CDR3 region has 15 residues. Trimming stripped 5 bases from V and 11 bases from J, with 24 bases between. The germline V gene has CDR1 SEHNR and CDR2 FQNEAQ (reference sequence). The CDR3 here is CASSPNLGRRGGAFF. The CDR3 DNA reads TGTGCCAGCAGCCCCAATTTGGGGAGGAGAGGGGGGGCTTTCTTT.

This chain links TRBV19 with TRBJ2-7; 14 nucleotides align to TRBD2. The CDR3 totals 14 residues. The V and J ends lost 6 bases and 6 bases, in that order; junction bases with no gene match: 4. The germline gives CDR1 LNHDA, CDR2 SQIVND (reference sequence). The CDR3 protein is CASSRGLAGVEQYF. The CDR3 coding sequence is TGTGCCAGTAGCAGGGGACTAGCGGGGGTCGAGCAGTACTTC.

The V call is TRBV5-1, the J call TRBJ1-1; tentative D call: TRBD1 (6 bases). Per germline, CDR1 SGHRS and CDR2 YFSETQ. Trimming removed 3 bases at V and 3 bases at J, with 12 bases between. The CDR3 extends over 14 amino acids. The CDR3 region has the DNA TGCGCCAGCAGCTCCGAAGGGGGTTACACTGAAGCTTTCTTT. Its translation is CASSSEGGYTEAFF.